This T cell receptor beta chain derives from a study of shared clonotypes between healthy human individuals (dated by TCRdb to about 2020). Concerning the study at large: Two women and a few men aged 18 to 49 years were included in the cohort. For each donor, three plates each were used for CD4 naive and CD4 memory, two plates were used for CD8 naive, and one plate was used for CD8 memory. Between about 0.8 and 9.5 billion PBMCs per donor were obtained by leukapheresis. Libraries were prepared and TCR repertoires were sequenced by different laboratories using diverse techniques, in order to increase sequencing depth and limit assay-specific biases. The study deeply sequenced blood TCR repertoires of several healthy adults to estimate repertoire size and the extent of clonotype sharing between individuals.

CDR1 MDHEN and CDR2 SYDVKM are derived from the germline V gene. From the cysteine through the phenylalanine, the CDR3 covers 15 amino acids. Left in the record is the CDR3 DNA by itself, 45 bases read in frame from the first base. TCR CDR3 regions were amplified from genomic DNA by multiplex PCR using the deep immunoSEQ assay. For each cell subset, the extracted genomic DNA was distributed evenly across all wells of several immunoSEQ 96-well plates, and each plate served as one replicate. For sorted subsets, around 200 ng genomic DNA, equal to about 30,000 T cell genomes, was loaded into each replicate PCR. Purified libraries were quantified with a Qubit 3.0 fluorometer, sized on a Bioanalyzer 2100, and re-quantified with the KAPA Library Quantification kit. Every immunoSEQ 96-well plate was sequenced on a dedicated single-read 150-cycle Illumina NextSeq 550 flow cell. Under the source paper's analysis protocol: Because the immunoSEQ output included only junctional sequences and no quality scores, the filtering could not be the same as the filtering used for full-length reads. To assign V/J genes and CDR3, sequences were annotated using PyIR, a Python wrapper for IgBLAST v1.9, with IMGT germline references. Reads were removed for weak V/J assignments (E-value above 1e-6), missing CDR3, stop codons, out-of-frame junctions, or ambiguous translated residues. A V3J clonotype was defined by an identical inferred V gene, J gene, and CDR3 amino acid sequence. The percentage overlap between two repertoires was calculated by dividing the number of shared unique clonotypes by the size of the smaller repertoire. RTK rarefaction, the Chao1 estimator, and Recon v2.1 estimates of unobserved clonotypes were used to assess repertoire richness. Generation probabilities for all TCRbeta clonotypes obtained by the gDNA method from a handful of donors were computed using OLGA. This immuneACCESS table, as held by TCRdb, lists in-frame sequences with V and J called but not all clones. Of the missing ones, under half trace to an unresolved V gene in checked studies; the others have no known cause. The DNA gave D and trimming, while V, J and clone size come from that table. Counted in this sample were about 520,000 clones; 90% to 96% of them appeared once. The top ten constitute approximately 0.06% of the sample.

Donors were healthy HIV-negative adults with no recently reported acute infections or vaccinations. Every donor was a Caucasian adult residing in Nashville, Tennessee, USA. Magnetic negative selection was used to enrich CD4+ T cells, after which naive cells were positively selected on CD45RA and the negative fraction became the memory subset. After blood collection by leukapheresis, PBMCs were isolated using Ficoll-Histopaque density gradient centrifugation and then cryopreserved in the vapor phase of liquid nitrogen. Analytical flow cytometry was used to check the purity and quantity of every magnetically sorted T cell population. Genomic DNA was isolated from each sorted fraction and quantified by UV absorbance on a Nanodrop 2000c. In regard to this clone: This receptor's antigen is unknown. One base away there is no much larger clone; base qualities are not given.

The paper as a whole reports these results and caveats: Pairwise subsampling indicated that sequencing depth was expected to affect the degree of clonotype sharing among donors. Compared with non-shared clonotypes, clonotypes shared by all four sorted-subset donors had higher generation probabilities. Only blood was sampled, and tissue TCR repertoires likely differ from those in blood. Naive subsets generally had larger estimated clonotype richness than memory subsets did. Approximately 5% of naive CD4, roughly 3.6% of naive CD8, approximately 2% of memory CD4, and 0.4% of memory CD8 clonotypes were shared across several donors. Rarefaction of sorted-subset datasets indicated incomplete sequencing despite the large sequencing depth. Because the study included a small number of donors, the genetic and exposure-history diversity represented was limited.

The rearrangement combines TRBV28 with TRBJ2-5; 8 of the junction bases match TRBD2. The J call may be wrong; the DNA end is better matched by TRBJ2-7. The clonotype was recovered from a woman aged 30 to 39 in good health. The sequenced sample was naive CD4+ T cells sorted from blood. The sample's cell subset or site label, in plain terms: CD45RA+ positively selected. The CDR3 region reads CASSPPGLDSYEQYF. DNA sequence: TGTGCCAGCAGTCCACCGGGACTAGACTCCTACGAGCAGTACTTC.